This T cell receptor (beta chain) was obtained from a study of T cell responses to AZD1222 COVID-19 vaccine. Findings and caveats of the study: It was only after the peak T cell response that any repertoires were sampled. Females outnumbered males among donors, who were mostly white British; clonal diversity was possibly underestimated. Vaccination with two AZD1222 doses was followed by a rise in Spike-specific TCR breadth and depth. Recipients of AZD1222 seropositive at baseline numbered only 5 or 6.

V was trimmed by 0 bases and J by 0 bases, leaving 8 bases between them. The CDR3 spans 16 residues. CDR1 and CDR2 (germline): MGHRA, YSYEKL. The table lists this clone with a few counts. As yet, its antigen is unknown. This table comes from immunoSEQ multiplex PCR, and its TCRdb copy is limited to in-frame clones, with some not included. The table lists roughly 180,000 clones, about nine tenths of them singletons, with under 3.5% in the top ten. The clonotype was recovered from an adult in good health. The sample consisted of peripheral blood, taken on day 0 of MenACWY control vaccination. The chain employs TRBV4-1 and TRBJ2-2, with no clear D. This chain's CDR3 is CASSQEKEPNTGELFF. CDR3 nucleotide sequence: TGCGCCAGCAGCCAAGAGAAGGAGCCGAACACCGGGGAGCTGTTTTTT.